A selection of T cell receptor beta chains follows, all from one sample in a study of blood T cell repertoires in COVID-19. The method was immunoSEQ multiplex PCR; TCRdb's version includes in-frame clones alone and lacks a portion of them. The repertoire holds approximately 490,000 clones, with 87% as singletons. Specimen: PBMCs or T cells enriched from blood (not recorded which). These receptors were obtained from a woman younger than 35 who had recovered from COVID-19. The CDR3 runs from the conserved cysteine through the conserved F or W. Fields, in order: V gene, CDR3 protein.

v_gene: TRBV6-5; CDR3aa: CASTGAWADGYTF
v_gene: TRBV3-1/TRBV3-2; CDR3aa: CASSPDFTYEQYF
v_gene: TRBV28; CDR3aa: CASSPGGESTGELFF
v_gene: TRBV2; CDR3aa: CASSLSPEQYF
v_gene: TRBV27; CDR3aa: CASRTGELNTEAFF
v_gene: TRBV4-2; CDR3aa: CASSQDGTGREGEKLFF
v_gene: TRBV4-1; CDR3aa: CASSHPRSFYGGNTEAFF
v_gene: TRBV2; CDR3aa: CASSSGQGAGKLFF
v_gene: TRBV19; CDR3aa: CASSIGKAGPTGELFF
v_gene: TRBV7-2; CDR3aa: CASSLQPPGSGQFF
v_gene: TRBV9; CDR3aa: CASSASGDRGYGRNIQYF
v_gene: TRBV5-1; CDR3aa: CASSLEGGRDGYTF
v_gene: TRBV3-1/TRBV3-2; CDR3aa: CASSALGSGAFF
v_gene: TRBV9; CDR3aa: CASSPRGGSTDTQYF
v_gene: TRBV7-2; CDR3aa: CASSLGGTGLRTEAFF
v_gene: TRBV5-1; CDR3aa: CASSLVGLTGAVNTEAFF
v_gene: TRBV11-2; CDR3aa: CASSFGTGNQETQYF
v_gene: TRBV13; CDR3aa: CASRGDRDLNTEAFF
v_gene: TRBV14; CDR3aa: CASSRAGTGSNYGYTF
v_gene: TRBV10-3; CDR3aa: CAISSGGGYTF
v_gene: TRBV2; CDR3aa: CASSDQGLGTGELFF
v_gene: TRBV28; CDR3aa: CASSPRQASYEQYF
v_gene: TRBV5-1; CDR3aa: CASSSGQGGEKLFF
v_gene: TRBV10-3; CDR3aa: CAISESRTENYGYTF
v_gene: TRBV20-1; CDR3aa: CSASSGTGWRQPQHF
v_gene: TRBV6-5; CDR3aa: CASRSGGKETQYF
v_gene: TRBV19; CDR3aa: CASSLSGGARGTGELFF